This TCR beta chain was sequenced in a study of cytomegalovirus exposure and HLA in healthy donors. Study-wide results and caveats: Several of the most significant clusters were apparently associated with common viral pathogens in a later analysis.

Details on this clone: Its target is not known.

The PCR ran on 60 Vbeta and 13 Jbeta primers. Clones were read by immunoSEQ multiplex PCR, and TCRdb kept only the in-frame ones, dropping some. The sample consists of 100,000 to 150,000 clones, 17% of them appearing once. The CDR3 has 16 amino acids. CDR1 and CDR2 from the germline V gene are SGHRS and YFSETQ. J was trimmed by 0 bases and V by 4 bases; bases with no gene match: 7. The chain links TRBV5-1 to TRBJ1-3, with 7 bases matching TRBD1. The clonotype comes from a female donor in good health and CMV-seropositive. Material for sequencing was PBMCs. The CDR3 spells CASSMGQKYSGNTIYF. The CDR3 nucleotides are TGCGCCAGCAGCATGGGACAGAAATACTCTGGAAACACCATATATTTT. Variable domain in full (rest from reference TRBV5-1 and TRBJ1-3): KAGVTQTPRYLIKTRGQQVTLSCSPISGHRSVSWYQQTPGQGLQFLFEYFSETQRNKGNFPGRFSGRQFSNSRSEMNVSTLELGDSALYLCASSMGQKYSGNTIYFGEGSWLTVV.